This T cell receptor (beta chain) was captured by sequencing in a study of immune evolution from preneoplasia to lung adenocarcinoma. V gave up 7 bases and J gave up 6 bases, with 18 bases separating them. The CDR3 spans 14 residues. Germline CDR1 is SQVTM and CDR2 is ANQGSEA. Patients had resection in Japan or China between about 2013 and 2017. After pathologic assessment, macro-dissection selected premalignant or tumor cells for extraction. The protocol was immunoSEQ multiplex PCR, while the TCRdb copy is restricted to in-frame clones and leaves out a portion. The repertoire has about 9,900 clones, more than 75% of them found once; the top ten carry less than 3%.

The origin of this receptor is a person aged 70 to 80 with invasive lung adenocarcinoma. Some clones in this sample may be carry-over from other donors' samples. The source material was FFPE invasive lung adenocarcinoma tissue. The chain is built from TRBV29-1 and TRBJ2-2, with a tentative D call TRBD2 (5 bases). The CDR3 DNA reads as TGCAGCGCCCCCCGTGCCGGGGATGCCGGGGAGCTGTTTTTT. It specifies CSAPRAGDAGELFF.